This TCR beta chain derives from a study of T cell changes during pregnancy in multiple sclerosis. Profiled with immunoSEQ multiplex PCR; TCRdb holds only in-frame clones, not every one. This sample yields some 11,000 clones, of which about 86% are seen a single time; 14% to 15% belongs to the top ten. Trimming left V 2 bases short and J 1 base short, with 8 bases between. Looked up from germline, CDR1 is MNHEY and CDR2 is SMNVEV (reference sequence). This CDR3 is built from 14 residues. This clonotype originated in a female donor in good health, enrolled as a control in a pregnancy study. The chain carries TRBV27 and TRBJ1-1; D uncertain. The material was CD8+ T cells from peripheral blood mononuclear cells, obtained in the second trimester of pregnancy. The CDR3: CASSLMYTNTEAFF. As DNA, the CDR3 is TGTGCCAGCAGTTTAATGTACACGAACACTGAAGCTTTCTTT.